The clone carrying this TCR beta chain came up many times. Its antigen remains unidentified. The CDR3 is 13 residues long. Trimming removed 2 bases from V and 6 bases from J, with 10 bases in between. Germline CDR1 and CDR2: SQVTM and ANQGSEA. This sample is part of a study of CD8+CD57+ T cells in acquired aplastic anemia. As for the study in general: 3 to 4 ug was the average amount of DNA from sorted CD4+ and CD8+ cells. CD4+ reads averaged roughly 11 million in healthy donors.

TCR beta VDJ and CDR3 profiles were obtained from a genomic DNA template. TCRdb analysed the reads with MiXCR anew, one entry per CDR3 protein. Among about 210,000 distinct CDR3 sequences listed, about a third were seen once. Study-wide results and limits: Shared by patients and controls, approximately 28 CD8+ CDR3s were abundant in patients.

The sample consisted of sorted CD4+, CD8+, or CD8+CD57+ T cells (not recorded which) from PBMCs. The chain has TRBV29-1 and TRBJ2-2; D call uncertain. The receptor was isolated from a human donor in good health, serving as a control. CDR3 amino acids: CSVELDLAGELFF. In nucleotides, the CDR3 is TGCAGCGTTGAACTTGATTTAGCCGGGGAGCTGTTTTTT.